These T cell receptor beta chains were read from a single sample in a study of brain T cells in children with intractable seizures. Repertoires were generated with immunoSEQ multiplex PCR, while TCRdb's copy carries only in-frame clones and drops some. The table includes roughly 120,000 clones, approximately 94% detected once. The material sequenced was peripheral blood, taken at surgery. All receptors come from a boy under two years old with hemimegalencephaly and intractable seizures. CDR3s include the opening cysteine and the closing phenylalanine or tryptophan. D genes are given only for firm matches. Size is stated for part of the rows, as once, few or many counts, or as a class when the clone is expanded.

V gene,D gene,CDR3 length,clone size,J gene,CDR3 protein,CDR3 DNA
TRBV27,NA,14,NA,TRBJ1-1,CASSLYRADTEAFF,TGTGCCAGCAGTCTCTACAGGGCAGACACTGAAGCTTTCTTT
TRBV7-2,TRBD1,14,few,TRBJ1-5,CASSRDSLNQPQHF,TGTGCCAGCAGCCGGGACAGCCTCAATCAGCCCCAGCATTTT
TRBV6-1,TRBD1,18,NA,TRBJ2-2,CASSDVLRVPDRERELFF,TGTGCCAGCAGTGACGTTTTGAGGGTCCCTGACAGGGAGCGGGAGCTGTTTTTT
TRBV7-8,NA,15,few,TRBJ1-1,CASSSTHRLNTEAFF,TGTGCCAGCAGCTCGACTCACAGGCTCAACACTGAAGCTTTCTTT
TRBV5-1,TRBD2,17,NA,TRBJ2-3,CASSLDLAGGLGDTQYF,TGCGCCAGCAGCTTGGACCTAGCGGGAGGGCTAGGGGATACGCAGTATTTT
TRBV5-1,NA,15,NA,TRBJ2-4,CASSLSYGTRDIQYF,TGCGCCAGCAGCTTGTCCTATGGGACTCGCGACATTCAGTACTTC
TRBV18,TRBD1,16,once,TRBJ1-3,CASSQLMDRLGNTIYF,TGTGCCAGCTCACAGTTAATGGACAGGCTCGGAAACACCATATATTTT
TRBV7-3,NA,15,NA,TRBJ1-6,CASSLSGFANSPLHF,TGTGCCAGCAGCTTAAGTGGTTTCGCGAATTCACCCCTCCACTTT
TRBV9,TRBD1,15,NA,TRBJ1-1,CASSLGQGVDTEAFF,TGTGCCAGCAGCTTAGGACAGGGAGTGGACACTGAAGCTTTCTTT
TRBV19,NA,14,NA,TRBJ2-4,CASSPTDSQNIQYF,TGTGCCAGTAGCCCCACGGACAGCCAAAACATTCAGTACTTC
TRBV12-3/TRBV12-4,NA,13,NA,TRBJ2-2,CASSLGLPGELFF,TGTGCCAGCAGTTTGGGACTTCCCGGGGAGCTGTTTTTT
TRBV11-2,NA,12,NA,TRBJ2-7,CASSRSSYEQYF,TGTGCCAGCAGCCGAAGCTCCTACGAGCAGTACTTC
TRBV18,TRBD1,14,NA,TRBJ1-5,CASSQGQGDQPQHF,TGTGCCAGCTCACAGGGACAGGGGGATCAGCCCCAGCATTTT
TRBV7-3,TRBD2,17,NA,TRBJ2-1,CASSTGLAAITYNEQFF,TGTGCCAGCAGCACCGGACTAGCTGCTATAACCTACAATGAGCAGTTCTTC
TRBV28,NA,14,NA,TRBJ2-7,CASSFLHTPYEQYF,TGTGCCAGCAGTTTTCTCCATACCCCTTACGAGCAGTACTTC
TRBV30,NA,11,few,TRBJ1-1,CAWSPIPRAFF,TGTGCCTGGAGTCCCATACCTAGGGCTTTCTTT
TRBV12-3/TRBV12-4,TRBD1,13,NA,TRBJ2-7,CASSSGQGREQYF,TGTGCCAGCAGTTCCGGACAGGGGAGAGAGCAGTACTTC